This is a list of T cell receptor beta chains from one sample in a study of blood T cell repertoires in COVID-19. Repertoires were generated with immunoSEQ multiplex PCR, while TCRdb's copy carries only in-frame clones and drops some. Of about 68,000 clones in the sample, 75% to 90% were seen once. Input material: peripheral blood. The receptors stem from a man between 50 and 59 years old with acute or convalescent COVID-19. Each CDR3 is given with its conserved first and last residue. The D gene is left open where the match is weak. Clone size is stated in some rows and not others, as once, few, many or a class when expanded.

j_call clone_size d_call v_call cdr3_aa cdr3_nt
TRBJ2-1 . TRBD1 TRBV6-5 CASRTAGQGNNEQFF TGTGCCAGCAGGACCGCGGGACAGGGCAACAATGAGCAGTTCTTC
TRBJ2-1 . . TRBV11-2 CASGGRRVEQFF TGTGCCAGCGGGGGCCGGAGAGTTGAGCAGTTCTTC
TRBJ1-2 . TRBD1 TRBV19 CASSPRQGSGGGYGYTF TGTGCCAGTAGTCCCCGACAGGGGAGTGGAGGCGGCTATGGCTACACCTTC
TRBJ2-7 . . TRBV21-1 CASSKAEDRQAYEQYF TGTGCCAGCAGCAAAGCGGAGGACAGGCAGGCCTACGAGCAGTACTTC
TRBJ2-3 . TRBD2 TRBV11-3 CASSPMRGAQYF TGTGCCAGCAGCCCCATGCGGGGGGCGCAGTATTTT
TRBJ2-3 . . TRBV6-2/TRBV6-3 CASSRKLRDSLRVDTQYF TGTGCCAGCAGTCGCAAATTACGGGACTCCCTCCGGGTGGACACGCAGTATTTT
TRBJ1-2 . . TRBV4-3 CASSQAWGDDANYGYTF TGCGCCAGCAGCCAGGCTTGGGGGGACGATGCTAACTATGGCTACACCTTC
TRBJ2-1 once TRBD2 TRBV9 CASSVTSGASYNEQFF TGTGCCAGCAGCGTAACAAGCGGGGCTTCCTACAATGAGCAGTTCTTC
TRBJ1-2 . . TRBV5-5 CASSFQGANYGYTF TGTGCCAGCAGCTTCCAAGGAGCTAACTATGGCTACACCTTC
TRBJ1-5 . . TRBV28 CASSLDTYQPQHF TGTGCCAGCAGCCTCGACACTTATCAGCCCCAGCATTTT
TRBJ2-1 once . TRBV27 CASSPATGSYNEQFF TGTGCCAGCAGCCCAGCGACAGGCTCCTACAATGAGCAGTTCTTC
TRBJ2-1 . TRBD1 TRBV28 CASRPMRDSSYNEQFF TGTGCCAGCAGGCCCATGAGGGACAGCTCCTACAATGAGCAGTTCTTC
TRBJ2-5 . TRBD2 TRBV13 CASSLTLAGGSETQYF TGTGCCAGCAGCTTAACACTAGCGGGAGGAAGCGAGACCCAGTACTTC
TRBJ2-5 . . TRBV18 CASSQQAERETQYF TGTGCCAGCTCACAACAGGCAGAACGGGAGACCCAGTACTTC
TRBJ1-2 . . TRBV28 CASTQSGSLGYTF TGTGCCAGCACTCAATCGGGGAGTTTAGGCTACACCTTC
TRBJ2-3 . TRBD1 TRBV11-2 CASSLADRASTDTQYF TGTGCCAGCAGCTTAGCAGACAGGGCTAGCACAGATACGCAGTATTTT
TRBJ1-1 . TRBD1 TRBV18 CASSPLDRVGTEAFF TGTGCCAGCTCACCCCTGGACAGGGTAGGAACTGAAGCTTTCTTT
TRBJ1-2 . . TRBV7-2 CASSLERLTNGYTF TGTGCCAGCAGCTTGGAAAGACTAACTAATGGCTACACCTTC
TRBJ1-5 . . TRBV3-1/TRBV3-2 CASSQDPGGTGNQPQHF TGTGCCAGCAGCCAAGATCCGGGGGGCACGGGCAATCAGCCCCAGCATTTT
TRBJ2-7 . TRBD1 TRBV6-6 CASSDRGLEQYF TGTGCCAGCAGTGACAGGGGGTTGGAGCAGTACTTC
TRBJ1-1 . . TRBV6-2/TRBV6-3 CASSPARDKTKAFF TGTGCCAGCAGCCCCGCCCGGGACAAAACTAAAGCTTTCTTT
TRBJ2-4 . . TRBV20-1 CSASSRMGDIQYF TGCAGTGCTAGTTCCAGGATGGGTGACATTCAGTACTTC
TRBJ2-1 . TRBD1 TRBV3-1/TRBV3-2 CASSSTYTTGLFF TGTGCCAGCAGCTCAACTTATACGACAGGGCTGTTCTTC
TRBJ2-5 . . TRBV9 CASSAGGANQETQYF TGTGCCAGCAGCGCGGGGGGCGCTAACCAAGAGACCCAGTACTTC
TRBJ2-2 . TRBD2 TRBV14 CASSQGLAGYTGELFF TGTGCCAGCAGCCAAGGGCTAGCGGGCTACACCGGGGAGCTGTTTTTT
TRBJ2-1 few . TRBV6-5 CASSYFGGGGYNEQFF TGTGCCAGCAGTTACTTTGGAGGGGGGGGATACAATGAGCAGTTCTTC
TRBJ1-2 . . TRBV5-4 CASSLRLRSNYGYTF TGTGCCAGCAGCTTGAGGCTCAGGTCTAACTATGGCTACACCTTC
TRBJ1-6 . TRBD1 TRBV19 CASSIPSGGGVTPLHF TGTGCCAGTAGTATACCCTCGGGAGGGGGCGTGACACCCCTCCACTTT
TRBJ1-6 . TRBD1 TRBV7-2 CASSLGQGTNSPLHF TGTGCCAGCAGCTTGGGACAGGGGACGAATTCACCCCTCCACTTT
TRBJ2-3 . TRBD1 TRBV18 CASSPLGTGGTDTQYF TGTGCCAGCTCACCACTGGGGACAGGGGGCACAGATACGCAGTATTTT
TRBJ2-1 once TRBD2 TRBV10-3 CAIRSTSGTVNEQFF TGTGCCATCAGGTCGACTAGCGGGACTGTCAATGAGCAGTTCTTC
TRBJ1-2 . TRBD1 TRBV6-1 CASSEGGQPSSVGGYTF TGTGCCAGCAGTGAAGGGGGACAGCCATCCTCGGTAGGTGGCTACACCTTC
TRBJ2-3 few . TRBV4-1 CASSQEGHRQSNTDTQYF TGCGCCAGCAGCCAAGAGGGCCATAGGCAGAGTAACACAGATACGCAGTATTTT
TRBJ2-1 . . TRBV18 CASSPTNPGEQFF TGTGCCAGCTCACCAACTAACCCCGGGGAGCAGTTCTTC
TRBJ1-5 few . TRBV4-1 CASSRERSNQPQHF TGCGCCAGCAGCCGCGAACGAAGCAATCAGCCCCAGCATTTT
TRBJ1-5 . TRBD1 TRBV19 CASKGQAGVSNQPQHF TGTGCCAGTAAGGGACAGGCGGGGGTTAGCAATCAGCCCCAGCATTTT
TRBJ2-3 once TRBD2 TRBV24-1 CATSDPTSGRPADTQYF TGTGCCACCAGTGACCCGACTAGCGGGAGACCGGCAGATACGCAGTATTTT
TRBJ2-3 once . TRBV21-1 CASSMDRGVSTDTQYF TGTGCCAGCTCGATGGACCGGGGTGTGAGCACAGATACGCAGTATTTT
TRBJ2-5 . . TRBV25-1 CASSGPDERVQETQYF TGTGCCAGCAGTGGACCCGATGAGCGGGTCCAAGAGACCCAGTACTTC
TRBJ1-3 . . TRBV4-2 CASSQAGVSGNTIYF TGTGCCAGCAGCCAAGCGGGGGTCTCTGGAAACACCATATATTTT
TRBJ2-1 . . TRBV29-1 CSAIRGPNEQFF TGCAGCGCGATCCGGGGTCCCAATGAGCAGTTCTTC
TRBJ1-1 . TRBD1 TRBV30 CAWMTGFTEAFF TGTGCCTGGATGACAGGGTTCACTGAAGCTTTCTTT
TRBJ1-2 . . TRBV4-2 CASSQETGLNYGYTF TGTGCCAGCAGCCAAGAAACAGGTCTAAACTATGGCTACACCTTC
TRBJ2-3 . TRBD2 TRBV6-6 CASSWPSGRSTDTQYF TGTGCCAGCAGTTGGCCTAGCGGGAGATCGACAGATACGCAGTATTTT
TRBJ2-5 . . TRBV27 CASSYREKETQYF TGTGCCAGCAGTTACAGGGAGAAAGAGACCCAGTACTTC
TRBJ2-7 . TRBD1 TRBV5-1 CASSPGQGRSYEQYF TGCGCCAGCAGCCCAGGACAGGGGAGATCCTACGAGCAGTACTTC
TRBJ2-2 . . TRBV6-2/TRBV6-3 CASSFQTGELFF TGTGCCAGCAGTTTTCAGACCGGGGAGCTGTTTTTT
TRBJ1-2 . . TRBV6-5 CASSYSQVSYGYTF TGTGCCAGCAGTTACTCCCAGGTTTCGTATGGCTACACCTTC
TRBJ2-1 . TRBD1 TRBV7-6 CASSVNQGAAYNEQFF TGTGCCAGCAGCGTAAATCAGGGGGCGGCCTACAATGAGCAGTTCTTC
TRBJ2-7 . . TRBV24-1 CATSDRGQLDYEQYF TGTGCCACCAGTGACCGAGGACAGCTGGACTACGAGCAGTACTTC
TRBJ1-2 . TRBD1 TRBV6-2/TRBV6-3 CASSYSSRGSGYTF TGTGCCAGCAGTTACTCGAGCAGGGGGAGCGGCTACACCTTC
TRBJ2-3 . TRBD2 TRBV29-1 CSVGTSRELAGGTDTQYF TGCAGCGTTGGAACTTCAAGAGAATTAGCGGGAGGTACAGATACGCAGTATTTT
TRBJ1-1 . . TRBV9 CASSVGLYGDTEAFF TGTGCCAGCAGCGTAGGGCTATACGGAGACACTGAAGCTTTCTTT
TRBJ2-4 . . TRBV11-3 CASSLSGVGDIQYF TGTGCCAGCAGCTTGTCCGGGGTCGGGGACATTCAGTACTTC
TRBJ2-3 . TRBD2 TRBV5-4 CASSDYSGSSTDTQYF TGTGCCAGCAGCGATTACAGCGGGAGTAGCACAGATACGCAGTATTTT